This entry lists 2 T cell receptor beta chains sequenced from one sample in a study of cytomegalovirus exposure and HLA in healthy donors. PCR involved 60 Vbeta and 13 Jbeta primers. Sequenced by immunoSEQ multiplex PCR; TCRdb stores in-frame clones only, minus some. The sample has over 100,000 clones, 50% to 70% seen once; the top ten hold more than 4.5%. The sequencing input was PBMCs. These receptors were collected from a human donor in good health.

The genes are TRBV6-1 and TRBJ1-3; D is perhaps TRBD1 (6 bases). The CDR3 has 17 amino acids. The V and J ends lost 2 bases and 2 bases respectively, with 16 bases between them. Germline V lookup: CDR1 MNHNS, CDR2 SASEGT. The CDR3 loop reads CASSERSRGLAGNTIYF. The CDR3 DNA follows: TGTGCCAGCAGTGAAAGGTCCAGGGGCTTAGCTGGAAACACCATATATTTT.

The chain uses TRBV15 and TRBJ2-1; TRBD2 is a possible D gene (7 bases). The germline V gene encodes CDR1 LNHNV and CDR2 YYDKDF (reference sequence). The ends were cut back, 5 bases at V and 8 bases at J, with 13 bases in the middle. This CDR3 is 13 amino acids long. The CDR3 DNA is TGTGCCACCAGCCCTCCGGGGGGCTATGAGCAGTTCTTC. It specifies CATSPPGGYEQFF.